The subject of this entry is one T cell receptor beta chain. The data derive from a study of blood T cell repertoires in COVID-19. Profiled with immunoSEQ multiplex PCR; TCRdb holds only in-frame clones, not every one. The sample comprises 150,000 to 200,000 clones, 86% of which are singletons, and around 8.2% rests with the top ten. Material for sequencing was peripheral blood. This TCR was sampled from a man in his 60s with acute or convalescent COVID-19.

The CDR3 sequence: CASGSRGNEKLFF. The CDR3 region has the DNA TGTGCCAGCGGGTCAAGGGGTAATGAAAAACTGTTTTTT. The chain joins TRBV27 to TRBJ1-4; tentative D call: TRBD1 (5 bases). The V and J ends lost 8 bases and 4 bases respectively, with 11 bases between them. Germline CDR1 and CDR2: MNHEY and SMNVEV (reference sequence). The CDR3 is 13 amino acids. Variable domain in full (rest from reference TRBV27 and TRBJ1-4): EAQVTQNPRYLITVTGKKLTVTCSQNMNHEYMSWYRQDPGLGLRQIYYSMNVEVTDKGDVPEGYKVSRKEKRNFPLILESPSPNQTSLYFCASGSRGNEKLFFGSGTQLSVL.